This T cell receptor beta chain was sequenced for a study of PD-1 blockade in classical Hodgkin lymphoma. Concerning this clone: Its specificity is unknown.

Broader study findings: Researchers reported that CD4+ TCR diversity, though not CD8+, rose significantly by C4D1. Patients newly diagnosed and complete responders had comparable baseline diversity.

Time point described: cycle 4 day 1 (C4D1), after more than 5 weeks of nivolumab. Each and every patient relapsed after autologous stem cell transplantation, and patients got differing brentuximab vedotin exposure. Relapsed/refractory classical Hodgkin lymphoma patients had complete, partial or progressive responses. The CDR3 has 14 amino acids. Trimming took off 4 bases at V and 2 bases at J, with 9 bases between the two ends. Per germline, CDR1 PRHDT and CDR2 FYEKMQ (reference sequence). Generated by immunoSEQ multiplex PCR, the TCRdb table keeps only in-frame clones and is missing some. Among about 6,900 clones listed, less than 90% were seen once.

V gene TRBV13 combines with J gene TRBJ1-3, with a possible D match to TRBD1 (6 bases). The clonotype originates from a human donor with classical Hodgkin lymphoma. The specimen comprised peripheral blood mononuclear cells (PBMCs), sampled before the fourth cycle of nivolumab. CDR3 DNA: TGTGCCAGCAGCTCCAGGGGAACTGGAAACACCATATATTTT. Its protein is CASSSRGTGNTIYF.